This entry lists 28 T cell receptor beta chains sequenced from one sample in a study of CD8 T cells in Susac syndrome. Reverse transcription of roughly 0.45 to 1 ug RNA used random hexamers. Via MiXCR, TCRdb re-called the immunoSEQ multiplex PCR reads, giving one row per CDR3 protein. This sample carries roughly 250,000 distinct CDR3 sequences, about 96% of them seen once, and the ten largest clones take under 0.12%. The sequenced material came from CD4+ T cells from PBMCs. Receptor source: a human donor with Susac syndrome.

The chain carries TRBV20-1 and TRBJ2-7; D may be TRBD2 (5 bases). Germline CDR1 is DFQATT and CDR2 is SNEGSKA (reference sequence). Trimming took 0 bases from V and 0 from J, leaving 12 bases between them. The CDR3 loop spans 15 amino acids. This CDR3 is CSARDLTTSSYEQYF. CDR3 coding DNA: TGCAGTGCTAGAGATCTGACTACTAGCTCCTACGAGCAGTACTTC.

This chain joins TRBV11-2 and TRBJ2-2; D perhaps matches TRBD1 (6 bases). This CDR3 is 15 amino acids long. Germline loops: CDR1 SGHAT, CDR2 FQNNGV. V lost 3 bases and J 0 bases, leaving 8 bases between the germline ends. The DNA of the CDR3 is TGTGCCAGCAGCTTGGACAGATCGAACACCGGGGAGCTGTTTTTT. Protein product: CASSLDRSNTGELFF.

The genes are TRBV12-3 or TRBV12-4 and TRBJ1-2; possible D gene TRBD1, 6 bases. CDR3 length equals 13 residues. Trimming left V 0 bases short and J 8 bases short, with 10 bases between. The CDR3 spells CASSLARGRGYTF. The CDR3 nucleotides are TGTGCCAGCAGTTTAGCGCGGGGGCGAGGCTACACCTTC.

The chain couples TRBV2 to TRBJ1-5; no reliable D call. Looked up from germline, CDR1 is SNHLY and CDR2 is FYNNEI. The CDR3 is 14 residues long. Trimming removed 7 bases from V and 4 bases from J, with 14 bases in between. CDR3 amino acids: CASKREIGNQPQHF. CDR3 nucleotide sequence: TGTGCCAGCAAAAGGGAGATAGGGAATCAGCCCCAGCATTTT.

The chain is built from TRBV4-2 and TRBJ2-5; possibly TRBD2 for D (6 bases). V was shortened by 0 bases and J by 0 bases, with 8 bases between the two germline ends. The germline V gene encodes CDR1 LGHNA and CDR2 YNFKEQ. The CDR3 contains 15 residues. This CDR3 is CASSQDGDYQETQYF. DNA for the CDR3: TGTGCCAGCAGCCAAGATGGGGACTACCAAGAGACCCAGTACTTC.

This clonotype was picked up one time. V gene TRBV14 combines with J gene TRBJ2-1, with 7 positions matching TRBD2. This CDR3 region has 14 residues. V shed 1 base, J shed 7 bases, and the junction held 4 bases outside the gene matches. CDR1 and CDR2 from the germline V gene are SGHDN and FVKESK. CDR3 DNA sequence: TGTGCCAGCAGCCAAGTCCACGGGGGGAATGAGCAGTTCTTC. Translated, it gives CASSQVHGGNEQFF.

Regarding this clonotype: Sequence at one end of the junction differs from germline and may be a read error. The chain recombines TRBV7-7 with TRBJ1-1, with 10 bases that match TRBD1. Germline values: CDR1 SSHAT, CDR2 FNYEAQ (reference sequence). This CDR3 region has 16 residues. CDR3 in DNA: TGTGCTAGCAGCCCAACCGGGACAGGGGCGGGCACTGAAGCTTTCTTT. Protein: CASSPTGTGAGTEAFF.

The chain couples TRBV11-2 to TRBJ1-1, with 7 bases fitting TRBD1. The trim removed 1 base at V and 1 base at J, leaving 6 bases unmatched. This CDR3 has 16 residues. The germline V gene has CDR1 SGHAT and CDR2 FQNNGV. CDR3 amino acids: CASSLVMGQPNTEAFF. DNA for the CDR3: TGTGCCAGCAGCTTAGTGATGGGACAGCCGAACACTGAAGCTTTCTTT.

This rearrangement joins TRBV3-1 to TRBJ2-1, with TRBD2 identical over 8 bases. CDR3 length equals 16 residues. Germline assignment: CDR1 LGHDT and CDR2 YNNKEL (reference sequence). Trimming removed 0 bases from V and 3 bases from J; junction bases left unmatched: 4. The CDR3 reads CASSQDTGGYYNEQFF. CDR3 sequence (DNA): TGTGCCAGCAGCCAAGACACGGGAGGGTACTACAATGAGCAGTTCTTC.

The gene calls are TRBV4-1 and TRBJ1-2, with D possibly TRBD1 on 5 matching bases. This CDR3 contains 16 residues. The V gene's germline CDR1 is MGHRA and CDR2 YSYEKL. With 0 bases removed from V and 4 bases from J, the gap between germline ends came to 15 bases. CDR3 amino acids: CASSQELRGRGYGYTF. Here the CDR3 DNA reads TGCGCCAGCAGCCAAGAACTAAGGGGCCGGGGCTATGGCTACACCTTC.

CDR3 in amino acids: CASRGQGTEAFF. CDR3 DNA sequence: TGTGCCAGCAGGGGACAGGGAACTGAAGCTTTCTTT. V gene TRBV5-6 combines with J gene TRBJ1-1; 9 bases map to TRBD1. The CDR3 length is 12 residues. Germline V gives CDR1 SGHDT, CDR2 YYEEEE. Trimming took 5 bases from V and 5 from J; bases not matched to a gene: 1.

This chain links TRBV20-1 with TRBJ1-4; TRBD1 matches 8 bases. The CDR3 is 16 amino acids. Germline trimming cut 1 base from V and 4 bases from J; bases unmatched to any gene: 8. CDR1 is DFQATT, CDR2 SNEGSKA, per germline (reference sequence). The CDR3 DNA is TGCAGTGCTAGAGCTACCGGGACAGGTGATAATGAAAAACTGTTTTTT. This encodes CSARATGTGDNEKLFF.

J is TRBJ1-4 and V is TRBV30; TRBD1 agrees at 7 bases. Germline V lookup: CDR1 GTSNPN, CDR2 SVGIG (reference sequence). The junction had 9 bases not matched to a gene; V was cut back by 1 base and J by 7 bases. The CDR3 length is 15 residues. CDR3 in amino acids: CAWSGQGGLGEKLFF. The CDR3 DNA is TGTGCCTGGAGTGGACAGGGAGGTTTAGGTGAAAAACTGTTTTTT.

CDR3 in DNA: TGCAGCGTCGCGGGGTCTAGCGGGGACTACGAGCAGTACTTC. Protein product: CSVAGSSGDYEQYF. This chain links TRBV29-1 with TRBJ2-7; 9 positions match TRBD2. J lost 3 bases, V lost 6 bases, and 9 bases had no gene match. The CDR3 sequence is 14 residues long. Germline V gives CDR1 SQVTM, CDR2 ANQGSEA.

The CDR3 DNA follows: TGTGCCAGCAGTGGCGGGGTCGACTATGGCTACACCTTC. Its protein product is CASSGGVDYGYTF. The chain joins TRBV2 to TRBJ1-2; D unclear. Per the germline V gene, CDR1 is SNHLY and CDR2 is FYNNEI. The germline V and J ends were trimmed by 4 bases and 3 bases, with 9 bases remaining between them. The CDR3 extends over 13 amino acids.

The V gene is TRBV28, the J gene TRBJ2-7, with unresolved D. The CDR3 is made up of 12 amino acids. From germline, CDR1 is MDHEN and CDR2 SYDVKM. Trimming cost V 8 bases and J 6 bases, with 14 bases left between them. CDR3 region: CASYTTRSEQYF. In DNA form, the CDR3 reads TGTGCCAGCTACACCACACGGAGCGAGCAGTACTTC.

CDR3 nucleotides: TGTGCCAGCTCCCAAAGCCACTCTGGGGCCAACGTCCTGACTTTC. Translation gives CASSQSHSGANVLTF. The chain is built from TRBV7-6 and TRBJ2-6; no clear D gene. The CDR3 has 15 residues. The germline CDR1 and CDR2 sequences are SGHVS and FNYEAQ. V was clipped by 8 bases and J by 0 bases, with 11 bases between them.

The rearrangement links TRBV29-1 to TRBJ1-5; TRBD1 is a possible D gene (5 bases). This CDR3 spans 13 amino acids. Trimming took 4 bases from V and 2 from J, leaving 9 bases between them. The germline CDR1 and CDR2 sequences are SQVTM and ANQGSEA. In DNA form, the CDR3 reads TGCAGCGTTGGGGACGGGCGCAATCAGCCCCAGCATTTT. Its translation is CSVGDGRNQPQHF.

The gene calls are TRBV9 and TRBJ2-1; 9 bases line up with TRBD2. The CDR3 loop spans 15 amino acids. V gave up 0 bases and J gave up 3 bases; unmatched junction bases: 1. CDR1 and CDR2 (germline): SGDLS, YYNGEE. The CDR3 is CASSVVTSGYNEQFF. The CDR3 nucleotides read TGTGCCAGCAGCGTAGTGACTAGCGGCTACAATGAGCAGTTCTTC.

This chain joins TRBV27 and TRBJ2-5; D is perhaps TRBD2 (6 bases). V was trimmed by 8 bases and J by 5 bases, leaving 12 bases between them. The germline V gene encodes CDR1 MNHEY and CDR2 SMNVEV (reference sequence). This CDR3 has 12 amino acids. In nucleotides, the CDR3 is TGTGCCAGCGTGTCCCGGGGGGAGACCCAGTACTTC. It translates to CASVSRGETQYF.

The rearrangement uses TRBV7-9 and TRBJ1-2, with D maybe TRBD1 (6 bases). CDR3 length: 16 residues. The V gene lost 5 bases and the J gene lost 8 bases, with 24 bases spanning the gap. Germline V gene sequence: CDR1 SEHNR, CDR2 FQNEAQ (reference sequence). CDR3 bases: TGTGCCAGCAGCCCAGCCGGATTCCCGGGGCAGGGGGGCTACACCTTC. Amino acids: CASSPAGFPGQGGYTF.

V and J are TRBV23-1 and TRBJ2-3; possibly TRBD1 for D (6 bases). TRBV23-1 is labeled an ORF, and its function is uncertain. This CDR3 contains 15 residues. V dropped 6 bases and J dropped 0 bases, with 13 bases sitting between them. CDR3 bases: TGCGCCAGCAGGATGTCAGGGGAGAGCACAGATACGCAGTATTTT. Protein: CASRMSGESTDTQYF.

The chain has TRBV3-1 and TRBJ2-7; unclear D gene. The V end was cut by 2 bases, the J end by 5 bases, with 7 bases between. This CDR3 comprises 12 residues. CDR1 and CDR2 from the germline V gene are LGHDT and YNNKEL (reference sequence). CDR3 amino acids: CASSQSTHEQYF. In nucleotides, the CDR3 is TGTGCCAGCAGCCAATCTACCCACGAGCAGTACTTC.

The chain is built from TRBV20-1 and TRBJ1-5; possibly TRBD1 for D (5 bases). CDR3 size: 15 residues. Germline V gene data show CDR1 as DFQATT and CDR2 as SNEGSKA (reference sequence). Trimming took 0 bases from V and 3 from J, leaving 12 bases between them. CDR3 region: CSAREVGHVNQPQHF. DNA for the CDR3: TGCAGTGCTAGAGAAGTTGGACACGTCAATCAGCCCCAGCATTTT.

The CDR3 nucleotides are TGTGCCAGTAGTATAGGGCCAGCTAACTATGGCTACACCTTC. It specifies CASSIGPANYGYTF. V is TRBV19 and J is TRBJ1-2; no reliable D call. The CDR3 runs 14 residues. The germline V and J ends were trimmed by 1 base and 0 bases, with 6 bases remaining between them. Germline CDR1 LNHDA, CDR2 SQIVND (reference sequence).

J is TRBJ2-5 and V is TRBV20-1, with a weak D call TRBD1 (5 bases). CDR1 and CDR2 from the germline V gene are DFQATT and SNEGSKA (reference sequence). V was trimmed by 4 bases and J by 9 bases, leaving 18 bases between them. The CDR3 has 13 residues. CDR3 protein: CSAKLTELGSQYF. CDR3 bases: TGCAGTGCTAAGTTGACAGAGCTCGGTTCCCAGTACTTC.

This chain joins TRBV10-3 and TRBJ2-5, with a weak D call TRBD2 (6 bases). Trimming took 8 bases from V and 4 from J, leaving 11 bases between them. The CDR3 consists of 12 residues. Looked up from germline, CDR1 is ENHRY and CDR2 is SYGVKD. Written as DNA, the CDR3 is TGTGCCATCCGCGGGGCAGGAGAGACCCAGTACTTC. Protein sequence: CAIRGAGETQYF.

V gene TRBV10-3 combines with J gene TRBJ2-5; 8 bases align to TRBD1. CDR1 and CDR2 (germline): ENHRY, SYGVKD. After removal of 9 bases from V and 1 base from J, the junction contained 1 base not matched to a gene. The CDR3 totals 12 residues. CDR3 nucleotide sequence: TGTGCCATAGGACAGGGCCAAGAGACCCAGTACTTC. It encodes CAIGQGQETQYF.